These 17 T cell receptor beta chains share one sample of origin, sequenced in a study of blood T cell repertoires in COVID-19. Here immunoSEQ multiplex PCR was the method, and the copy in TCRdb shows in-frame clones only, minus some. The sample contains approximately 260,000 clones, around four fifths of which appear only once. Sequencing was done on a sample of peripheral blood. The receptors originated from a man in his 60s who had recovered from COVID-19.

J is TRBJ2-1 and V is TRBV29-1, with 10 bases identical to TRBD2. The CDR3 spans 13 residues. Germline CDR1 SQVTM, CDR2 ANQGSEA. V was clipped by 4 bases and J by 3 bases; unmatched bases: 0. Here the CDR3 reads CSVGLAGYNEQFF. The CDR3 region has the DNA TGCAGCGTTGGACTAGCGGGCTACAATGAGCAGTTCTTC.

This sequence joins TRBV7-6 and TRBJ2-5, with 10 bases matching TRBD2. The CDR3 loop spans 16 amino acids. CDR1 is SGHVS, CDR2 FNYEAQ, per germline. With V trimmed by 1 base and J by 5 bases, 7 bases remained unmatched. CDR3 protein: CASSLGLAGAGETQYF. The CDR3 DNA reads as TGTGCCAGCAGCTTAGGGCTAGCGGGGGCCGGGGAGACCCAGTACTTC.

The chain is built from TRBV2 and TRBJ2-5; a weak D match, TRBD1 (6 bases). The CDR3 runs to 11 residues. Germline CDR1 reads SNHLY; CDR2 reads FYNNEI. The germline V and J ends were trimmed by 9 bases and 4 bases, with 9 bases remaining between them. The DNA of the CDR3 is TGTGCCAGACAGGGTGGAGAGACCCAGTACTTC. It is translated as CARQGGETQYF.

This clone was picked up one time. The chain employs TRBV19 and TRBJ1-5, with 9 bases identical to TRBD1. This CDR3 spans 15 amino acids. Trimming at V came to 4 bases and at J to 6 bases, leaving 7 bases not matched to a gene. Germline V lookup: CDR1 LNHDA, CDR2 SQIVND (reference sequence). The CDR3, as DNA: TGTGCCAGTAGTACCGGACAGGGGTTGACTCAGCCCCAGCATTTT. Translation gives CASSTGQGLTQPQHF. The full variable domain, its missing parts supplied by reference TRBV19 and TRBJ1-5, is DGGITQSPKYLFRKEGQNVTLSCEQNLNHDAMYWYRQDPGQGLRLIYYSQIVNDFQKGDIAEGYSVSREKKESFPLTVTSAQKNPTAFYLCASSTGQGLTQPQHFGDGTRLSIL.

V usage is TRBV7-6 and J usage is TRBJ2-1, with TRBD1 identical over 8 bases. Trimming took 1 base from V and 3 from J; bases not matched to a gene: 5. This CDR3 spans 16 amino acids. Germline CDR1 is SGHVS and CDR2 is FNYEAQ. The CDR3 DNA reads as TGTGCCAGCAGCTTAGTGGGGACAGGTTACTACAATGAGCAGTTCTTC. Protein product: CASSLVGTGYYNEQFF.

The rearrangement joins TRBV7-9 to TRBJ2-7; D possibly corresponds to TRBD1 (5 bases). From germline, CDR1 is SEHNR and CDR2 FQNEAQ (reference sequence). CDR3 length: 13 amino acids. V was pared by 5 bases and J by 5 bases, with 13 bases between. The CDR3 DNA reads TGTGCCAGCAGCGCGACAGTATTTGACGAGCAGTACTTC. Translating it yields CASSATVFDEQYF.

J is TRBJ1-1 and V is TRBV18; D is perhaps TRBD1 (5 bases). The V end was cut by 6 bases, the J end by 5 bases, with 13 bases between. Germline loops: CDR1 KGHSH, CDR2 LQKENI. CDR3 length: 13 residues. CDR3 region: CASSPTRDTEAFF. The CDR3 bases are TGTGCCAGCTCCCCAACCAGGGATACTGAAGCTTTCTTT.

J is TRBJ2-3 and V is TRBV4-1; D is uncertain. CDR3 size: 15 residues. V lost 1 base to trimming and J lost 0 bases, with 8 bases between them. Germline CDR1 MGHRA, CDR2 YSYEKL. This CDR3 reads CASSQVETSTDTQYF. DNA for the CDR3: TGCGCCAGCAGCCAAGTTGAAACTAGCACAGATACGCAGTATTTT.

The gene calls are TRBV3-1 (or the pseudogene TRBV3-2) and TRBJ2-7; 8 nucleotides match TRBD2. Per the germline V gene, CDR1 is LGHDT and CDR2 is YNNKEL (reference sequence). The V gene end was trimmed by 4 bases and the J gene end by 5 bases; junction bases not matched to a gene: 10. This CDR3 has 15 amino acids. The CDR3 DNA reads as TGTGCCAGCAGCCGCCGGAGCGGGAGATATGACGAGCAGTACTTC. Residues: CASSRRSGRYDEQYF.

The CDR3 reads CASTHRRAGTYEQYF. The CDR3, as DNA: TGTGCCAGTACCCACCGACGGGCAGGGACCTACGAGCAGTACTTC. This chain uses TRBV27 with TRBJ2-7; D is perhaps TRBD1 (5 bases). This CDR3 has 15 residues. CDR1 is MNHEY and CDR2 is SMNVEV in the germline V gene (reference sequence). V lost 9 bases and J 2 bases, leaving 20 bases between the germline ends.

The chain has TRBV5-1 and TRBJ2-7; TRBD1 matches 8 bases. After removal of 0 bases from V and 6 bases from J, the junction contained 8 bases not matched to a gene. The CDR3 consists of 15 residues. Germline lookup yields CDR1 SGHRS and CDR2 YFSETQ. CDR3 in DNA: TGCGCCAGCAGCTTGGTCGGGGGACAGGTACTCGAGCAGTACTTC. Its protein product is CASSLVGGQVLEQYF.

This chain's CDR3 is CASSLVASGRPEQFF. The CDR3 bases are TGTGCCAGCAGCTTAGTCGCTAGCGGAAGGCCGGAGCAGTTCTTC. This sequence joins TRBV7-2 and TRBJ2-1, with TRBD2 matching over 7 bases. The CDR3 sequence is 15 residues long. Germline CDR1 is SGHTA and CDR2 is FQGNSA. V was pared by 1 base and J by 10 bases, with 10 bases of the junction left unmatched.

This chain links TRBV12-3 or TRBV12-4 with TRBJ2-1; D might be TRBD2 (5 bases). The CDR3 consists of 13 residues. With 3 bases removed from V and 6 bases from J, the gap between germline ends came to 9 bases. The CDR3, as DNA: TGTGCCAGCAGTTTGGAGGCCGCCAATGAGCAGTTCTTC. As protein: CASSLEAANEQFF.

The V and J genes are TRBV5-1 and TRBJ2-5, with a tentative D call TRBD2 (5 bases). V was pared by 4 bases and J by 3 bases, with 13 bases between. This CDR3 contains 14 residues. Germline V gene sequence: CDR1 SGHRS, CDR2 YFSETQ. CDR3 residues: CASSPGPREETQYF. The CDR3 DNA follows: TGCGCCAGCAGCCCCGGGCCGAGGGAAGAGACCCAGTACTTC.

V usage is TRBV7-2 and J usage is TRBJ2-3; TRBD2 agrees at 10 bases. The CDR3 is 19 residues long. V gave up 0 bases and J gave up 5 bases; unmatched junction bases: 14. From germline, CDR1 is SGHTA and CDR2 FQGNSA. The CDR3 loop reads CASSLAQNLAGGRGDTQYF. The CDR3 coding sequence is TGTGCCAGCAGCTTAGCGCAAAATTTAGCGGGGGGCCGCGGAGATACGCAGTATTTT.

The chain employs TRBV6-1 and TRBJ2-2; D possibly corresponds to TRBD1 (6 bases). The CDR3 has 16 residues. CDR1 is MNHNS, CDR2 SASEGT, per germline. The V end was cut by 2 bases, the J end by 4 bases, with 14 bases between. As DNA, the CDR3 is TGTGCCAGCAGTGAATTGCAGGGGATGGGCACCGGGGAGCTGTTTTTT. This translates into CASSELQGMGTGELFF.

V and J are TRBV6-1 and TRBJ1-5; perhaps TRBD1 as D (6 bases). CDR1 is MNHNS and CDR2 is SASEGT in the germline V gene. V was cut by 3 bases and J by 6 bases, with 15 bases left in between. The CDR3 totals 15 residues. The CDR3 DNA follows: TGTGCCAGCAGTGAGTCACAGGGTATCGGTCAGCCCCAGCATTTT. Its translation: CASSESQGIGQPQHF.